This paragraph covers one TCR beta chain sequence. Its antigen remains unidentified. The PCR used 60 Vbeta and 13 Jbeta primers. Assay used: immunoSEQ multiplex PCR; TCRdb lists only in-frame clones, some missing. The table includes more than 90,000 clones, 74% detected once. Germline CDR1 GTSNPN, CDR2 SVGIG (reference sequence). V gave up 4 bases and J gave up 2 bases; unmatched junction bases: 13. There are 17 residues in the CDR3. This record comes from a study of cytomegalovirus exposure and HLA in healthy donors. Overall study results and limits: Later, an analysis showed that TCR beta chains associated with HLA were more clonally expanded than others that were equally common.

This clonotype originated in a man younger than 40 in good health and CMV-seropositive. The chain couples TRBV30 to TRBJ2-3; 9 nucleotides agree with TRBD2. The specimen was PBMCs. The DNA for the CDR3 is TGTGCCTGGAACGCCGGCCGGGCTAGCGGGGCCACAGATACGCAGTATTTT. Translated: CAWNAGRASGATDTQYF.